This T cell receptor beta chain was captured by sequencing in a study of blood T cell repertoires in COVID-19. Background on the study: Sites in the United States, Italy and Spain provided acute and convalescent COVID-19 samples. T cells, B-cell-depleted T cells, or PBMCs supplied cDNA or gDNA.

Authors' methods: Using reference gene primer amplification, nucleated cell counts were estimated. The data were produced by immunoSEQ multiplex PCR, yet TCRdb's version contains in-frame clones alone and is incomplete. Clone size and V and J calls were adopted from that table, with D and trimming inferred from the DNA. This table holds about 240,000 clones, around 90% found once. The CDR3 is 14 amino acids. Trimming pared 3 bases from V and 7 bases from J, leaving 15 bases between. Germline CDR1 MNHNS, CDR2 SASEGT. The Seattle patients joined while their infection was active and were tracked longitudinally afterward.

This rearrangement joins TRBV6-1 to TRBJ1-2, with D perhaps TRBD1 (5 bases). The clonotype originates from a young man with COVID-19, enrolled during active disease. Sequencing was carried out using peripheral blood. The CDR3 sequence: CASSDGAGWFGYTF. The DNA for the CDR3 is TGTGCCAGCAGTGATGGGGCAGGGTGGTTTGGCTACACCTTC.